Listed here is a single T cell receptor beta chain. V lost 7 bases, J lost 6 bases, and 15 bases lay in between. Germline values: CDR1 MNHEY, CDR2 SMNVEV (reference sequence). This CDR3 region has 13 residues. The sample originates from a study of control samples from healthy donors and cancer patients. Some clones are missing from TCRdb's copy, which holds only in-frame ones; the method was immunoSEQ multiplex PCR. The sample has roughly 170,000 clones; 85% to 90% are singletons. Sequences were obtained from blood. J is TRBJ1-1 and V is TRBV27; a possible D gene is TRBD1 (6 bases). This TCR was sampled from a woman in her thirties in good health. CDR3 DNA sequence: TGTGCCAGCACTGGTCGGGGGCTCCCTGAAGCTTTCTTT. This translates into CASTGRGLPEAFF.